This T cell receptor (beta chain) was identified in a study of patients and donors after allogeneic stem cell transplantation. TCRdb independently ran MiXCR on the RT-PCR reads; one entry per CDR3 protein. The table shows about a million distinct CDR3 sequences, with 18% occurring only once. From germline, CDR1 is LGHNT and CDR2 FRNRAP. Trimming took 5 bases from V and 3 from J, leaving 17 bases between them. CDR3 length: 15 amino acids. The chain uses TRBV12-5 and TRBJ2-7, with D tentatively TRBD2 (6 bases). Specimen: blood, either unsorted or a sorted T cell fraction (not recorded which). The TCR was taken from a human donor who was either an allogeneic HSCT recipient or a stem cell or donor lymphocyte infusion donor (not recorded which). It is not recorded whose cells these are; they may come from a transplant donor. This chain's CDR3 is CASGIPGLPLYEQYF. CDR3 coding DNA: TGTGCTAGTGGTATCCCGGGACTTCCCCTCTACGAGCAGTACTTC.